This TCR beta chain was documented in a study of blood T cell repertoires in COVID-19. Clones were read by immunoSEQ multiplex PCR, and TCRdb kept only the in-frame ones, dropping some. The profile covers around 50,000 clones, with about nine tenths appearing a single time and approximately 15% taken by the ten largest. Unmatched junction bases numbered 0, after V lost 0 bases and J lost 5 bases. Germline loops: CDR1 SGHRS, CDR2 YFSETQ. The CDR3 is 14 amino acids. The chain uses TRBV5-1 and TRBJ2-1; 9 bases agree with TRBD2. This TCR was recovered from a man aged 60-69 years with active or convalescent COVID-19. The sample was peripheral blood. DNA for the CDR3: TGCGCCAGCAGCTTGGGACTAGCGGACAATGAGCAGTTCTTC. This translates into CASSLGLADNEQFF.